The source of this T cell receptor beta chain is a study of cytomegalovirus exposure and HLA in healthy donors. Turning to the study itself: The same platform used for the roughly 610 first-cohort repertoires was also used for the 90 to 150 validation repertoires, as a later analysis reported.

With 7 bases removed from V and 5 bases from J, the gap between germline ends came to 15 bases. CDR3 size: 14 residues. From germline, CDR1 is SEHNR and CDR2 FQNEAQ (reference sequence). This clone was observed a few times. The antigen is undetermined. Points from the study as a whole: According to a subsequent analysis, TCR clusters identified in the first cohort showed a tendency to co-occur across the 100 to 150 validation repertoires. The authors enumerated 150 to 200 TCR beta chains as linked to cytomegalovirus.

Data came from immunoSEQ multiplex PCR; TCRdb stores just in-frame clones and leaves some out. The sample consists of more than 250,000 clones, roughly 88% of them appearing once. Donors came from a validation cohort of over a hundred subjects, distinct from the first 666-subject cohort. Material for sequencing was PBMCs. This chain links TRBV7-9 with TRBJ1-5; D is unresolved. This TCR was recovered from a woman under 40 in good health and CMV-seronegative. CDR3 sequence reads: CASNSLGGDQPQHF. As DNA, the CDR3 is TGTGCCAGCAACTCCCTGGGTGGGGATCAGCCCCAGCATTTT.